One T cell receptor beta chain is described in this entry. The data were obtained in a study of OX40 agonist ivuxolimab in advanced cancers. Some clones are missing from TCRdb's copy, which holds only in-frame ones; the method was immunoSEQ multiplex PCR. This table has 30,000 to 40,000 clones, about 83% appearing once. Germline values: CDR1 SGHRS, CDR2 YFSETQ. The CDR3 consists of 15 residues. The V segment lost 4 bases and the J segment 8 bases; nucleotides outside the gene matches: 10. The sequenced sample was CD4+ or CD8+ T cells sorted from blood, obtained in a trial of the OX40 agonist ivuxolimab. The receptor was isolated from an adult with an advanced solid tumor such as melanoma, head and neck, liver or kidney cancer. This rearrangement joins TRBV5-1 to TRBJ2-1, with 9 bases fitting TRBD2. The CDR3 region has the DNA TGCGCCAGCAGCCCCCGGGGTAGCGGGAGCGATGAGCAGTTCTTC. Its protein is CASSPRGSGSDEQFF.